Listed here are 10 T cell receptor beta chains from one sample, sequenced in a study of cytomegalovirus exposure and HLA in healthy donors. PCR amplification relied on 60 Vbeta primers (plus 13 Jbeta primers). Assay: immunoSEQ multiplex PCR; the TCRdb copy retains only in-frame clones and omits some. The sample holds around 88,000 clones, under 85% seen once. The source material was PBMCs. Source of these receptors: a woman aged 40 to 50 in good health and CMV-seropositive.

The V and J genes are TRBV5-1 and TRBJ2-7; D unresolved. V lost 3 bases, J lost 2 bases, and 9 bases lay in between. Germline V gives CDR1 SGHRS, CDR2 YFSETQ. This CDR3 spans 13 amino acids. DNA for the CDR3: TGCGCCAGCAGCTCTAGTATCCCCTACGAGCAGTACTTC. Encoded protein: CASSSSIPYEQYF.

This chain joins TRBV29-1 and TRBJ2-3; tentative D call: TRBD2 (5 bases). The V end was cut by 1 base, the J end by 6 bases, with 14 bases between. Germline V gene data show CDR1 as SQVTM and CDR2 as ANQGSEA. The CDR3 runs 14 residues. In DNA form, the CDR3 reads TGCAGCGTTGAAGTGCTAGGAAGGGAGGATACGCAGTATTTT. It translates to CSVEVLGREDTQYF.

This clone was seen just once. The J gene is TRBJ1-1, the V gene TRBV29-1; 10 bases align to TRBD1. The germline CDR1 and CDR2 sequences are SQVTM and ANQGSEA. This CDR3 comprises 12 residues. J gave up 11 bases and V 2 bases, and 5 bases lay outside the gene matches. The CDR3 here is CSVEYGQGGAFF. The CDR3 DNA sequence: TGCAGCGTTGAATACGGACAGGGGGGCGCTTTCTTT.

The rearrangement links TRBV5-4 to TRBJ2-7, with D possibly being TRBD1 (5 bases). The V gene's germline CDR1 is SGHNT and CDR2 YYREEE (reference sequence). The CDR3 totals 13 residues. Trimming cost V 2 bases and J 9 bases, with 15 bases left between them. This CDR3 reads CASSFETDLGQYF. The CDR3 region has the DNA TGTGCCAGCAGCTTCGAGACAGACCTAGGGCAGTACTTC.

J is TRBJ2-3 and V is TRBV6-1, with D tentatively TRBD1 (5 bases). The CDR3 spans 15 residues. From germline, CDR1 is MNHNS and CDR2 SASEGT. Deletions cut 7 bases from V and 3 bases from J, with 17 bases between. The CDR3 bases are TGTGCCAGCACCAGGGTAGGGCATAGTACAGATACGCAGTATTTT. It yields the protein CASTRVGHSTDTQYF.

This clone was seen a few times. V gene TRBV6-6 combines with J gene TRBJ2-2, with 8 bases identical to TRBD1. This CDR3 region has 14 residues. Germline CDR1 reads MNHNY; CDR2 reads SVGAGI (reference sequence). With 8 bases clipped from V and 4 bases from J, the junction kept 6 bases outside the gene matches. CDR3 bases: TGTGCCAGCCGACGGACAGGGATCACCGGGGAGCTGTTTTTT. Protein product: CASRRTGITGELFF.

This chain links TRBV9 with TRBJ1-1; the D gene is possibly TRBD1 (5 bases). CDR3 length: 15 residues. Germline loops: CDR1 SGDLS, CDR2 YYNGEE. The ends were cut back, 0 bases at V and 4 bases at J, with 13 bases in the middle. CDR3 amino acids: CASSVVGGGVTEAFF. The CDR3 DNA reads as TGTGCCAGCAGCGTAGTCGGGGGGGGAGTCACTGAAGCTTTCTTT.

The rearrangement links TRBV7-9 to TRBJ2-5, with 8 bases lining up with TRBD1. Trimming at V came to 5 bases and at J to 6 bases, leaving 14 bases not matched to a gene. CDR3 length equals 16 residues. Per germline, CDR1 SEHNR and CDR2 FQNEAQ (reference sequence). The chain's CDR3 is CASSPTRGQDRKTQYF. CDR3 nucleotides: TGTGCCAGCAGCCCAACCCGGGGACAGGATCGGAAGACCCAGTACTTC.

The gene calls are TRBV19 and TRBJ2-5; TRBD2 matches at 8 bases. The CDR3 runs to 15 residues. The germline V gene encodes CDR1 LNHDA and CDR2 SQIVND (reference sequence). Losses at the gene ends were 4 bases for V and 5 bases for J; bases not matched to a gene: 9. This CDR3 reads CASSSSGSPWETQYF. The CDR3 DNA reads TGTGCCAGTAGTAGCAGCGGGAGCCCATGGGAGACCCAGTACTTC.

Here the CDR3 reads CASSELDLPYSYEQYF. The DNA of the CDR3 is TGTGCCAGCAGTGAATTGGATCTTCCGTACAGTTACGAGCAGTACTTC. J is TRBJ2-7 and V is TRBV25-1; D is undetermined. Germline CDR1 MGHDK, CDR2 SYGVNS. The CDR3 is made up of 16 amino acids. Trimming cost V 1 base and J 4 bases, with 17 bases left between them.